The rows below give T cell receptor beta chains drawn from one sample of a study of blood T cell repertoires in COVID-19. Using immunoSEQ multiplex PCR, the repertoire was profiled, and TCRdb retains in-frame clones only, with some absent. There are about 220,000 clones in the sample; 84% occur only once, and nearly 20% lies in the top ten. What was sequenced was peripheral blood. The receptors come from a man aged 30 to 45 with active or convalescent COVID-19. Both conserved end residues are part of each CDR3. Fields, in order: D gene, J gene, clone size, CDR3 length, V gene, CDR3 protein, CDR3 DNA. D genes are given only for firm matches. Size is stated for part of the rows, as once, few or many counts, or as a class when the clone is expanded.

D: TRBD1
J: TRBJ1-4
size: .
length: 14
V: TRBV28
CDR3: CASRTGTGIEKLFF
DNA: TGTGCCAGCAGGACCGGGACAGGGATTGAAAAACTGTTTTTT

D: .
J: TRBJ2-2
size: .
length: 14
V: TRBV24-1
CDR3: CATSPTGNTGELFF
DNA: TGTGCCACCAGCCCGACAGGTAACACCGGGGAGCTGTTTTTT

D: .
J: TRBJ2-7
size: few
length: 14
V: TRBV9
CDR3: CASSVGQGTYEQYF
DNA: TGTGCCAGCAGCGTTGGGCAGGGGACGTACGAGCAGTACTTC

D: TRBD1
J: TRBJ1-1
size: .
length: 13
V: TRBV2
CDR3: CASSGQGHTEAFF
DNA: TGTGCCAGCAGTGGACAGGGTCACACTGAAGCTTTCTTT

D: TRBD1
J: TRBJ1-4
size: .
length: 16
V: TRBV20-1
CDR3: CSASGQGAATNEKLFF
DNA: TGCAGTGCTAGTGGGCAGGGGGCGGCAACTAATGAAAAACTGTTTTTT

D: .
J: TRBJ2-7
size: .
length: 12
V: TRBV28
CDR3: CASIGTTYEQYF
DNA: TGTGCCAGCATCGGGACAACCTACGAGCAGTACTTC

D: TRBD1
J: TRBJ2-3
size: .
length: 17
V: TRBV25-1
CDR3: CASSNNRGRGGTDTQYF
DNA: TGTGCCAGCAGTAACAACAGGGGGCGCGGAGGCACAGATACGCAGTATTTT

D: TRBD1
J: TRBJ2-1
size: .
length: 15
V: TRBV6-5
CDR3: CASVEGTGRFNEQFF
DNA: TGTGCCAGCGTGGAGGGGACAGGGAGGTTCAATGAGCAGTTCTTC

D: TRBD1
J: TRBJ1-1
size: .
length: 12
V: TRBV19
CDR3: CARGQLNTEAFF
DNA: TGTGCCAGGGGACAGCTGAACACTGAAGCTTTCTTT

D: .
J: TRBJ1-1
size: .
length: 15
V: TRBV4-2
CDR3: CASSPRARENTEAFF
DNA: TGTGCCAGCAGCCCTCGGGCCAGGGAGAACACTGAAGCTTTCTTT

D: TRBD1
J: TRBJ1-2
size: .
length: 14
V: TRBV28
CDR3: CASSVGQHLYGYTF
DNA: TGTGCCAGCAGCGTGGGACAGCATCTCTATGGCTACACCTTC

D: TRBD1
J: TRBJ1-1
size: .
length: 13
V: TRBV19
CDR3: CASRDRPNTEAFF
DNA: TGTGCCAGTCGGGACAGGCCGAACACTGAAGCTTTCTTT

D: TRBD2
J: TRBJ2-1
size: .
length: 15
V: TRBV11-2
CDR3: CASSPRLAGVYEQFF
DNA: TGTGCCAGCAGCCCCCGACTAGCGGGCGTCTATGAGCAGTTCTTC

D: .
J: TRBJ1-1
size: .
length: 14
V: TRBV5-1
CDR3: CASSAQSSGTEAFF
DNA: TGCGCCAGCAGCGCCCAGTCCTCTGGCACTGAAGCTTTCTTT

D: .
J: TRBJ1-2
size: once
length: 12
V: TRBV10-3
CDR3: CAIMQGVYGYTF
DNA: TGTGCCATCATGCAGGGTGTCTATGGCTACACCTTT

D: .
J: TRBJ2-3
size: .
length: 16
V: TRBV4-2
CDR3: CASSQGHGVVTDTQYF
DNA: TGTGCCAGCAGCCAAGGGCACGGGGTCGTGACAGATACGCAGTATTTT

D: .
J: TRBJ1-1
size: .
length: 14
V: TRBV11-2
CDR3: CASSSAGGGTEAFF
DNA: TGTGCCAGCAGCTCCGCGGGAGGGGGGACTGAAGCTTTCTTT

D: .
J: TRBJ1-4
size: .
length: 14
V: TRBV5-5
CDR3: CASSLGPEEEKLFF
DNA: TGTGCCAGCAGCTTGGGGCCCGAGGAGGAAAAACTGTTTTTT

D: .
J: TRBJ2-7
size: .
length: 13
V: TRBV27
CDR3: CASSLVGGYEQYF
DNA: TGTGCCAGCAGTTTAGTAGGAGGCTACGAGCAGTACTTC

D: TRBD1
J: TRBJ1-5
size: .
length: 14
V: TRBV28
CDR3: CASSLDRINQPQHF
DNA: TGTGCCAGCAGCCTGGACAGGATCAATCAGCCCCAGCATTTT

D: TRBD2
J: TRBJ2-2
size: .
length: 18
V: TRBV18
CDR3: CASSLQAGTSGRTGELFF
DNA: TGTGCCAGCTCACTGCAAGCCGGGACTAGCGGGCGCACCGGGGAGCTGTTTTTT

D: TRBD1
J: TRBJ2-3
size: .
length: 14
V: TRBV5-1
CDR3: CASSSGQGRDTQYF
DNA: TGCGCCAGCAGCTCCGGACAGGGTAGAGATACGCAGTATTTT

D: TRBD1
J: TRBJ1-6
size: .
length: 15
V: TRBV27
CDR3: CASRIDRVMNSPLHF
DNA: TGTGCCAGCAGGATTGACAGGGTTATGAATTCACCCCTCCACTTT

D: TRBD1
J: TRBJ1-6
size: .
length: 15
V: TRBV28
CDR3: CASSLPGTGISPLHF
DNA: TGTGCCAGCAGTCTCCCCGGGACAGGGATTTCACCCCTCCACTTT

D: .
J: TRBJ2-2
size: .
length: 13
V: TRBV29-1
CDR3: CSVEVRGSGELFF
DNA: TGCAGCGTTGAAGTCCGAGGGTCCGGGGAGCTGTTTTTT

D: TRBD2
J: TRBJ2-1
size: .
length: 16
V: TRBV18
CDR3: CASSPQFGGGDNEQFF
DNA: TGTGCCAGCTCCCCTCAGTTTGGGGGAGGGGACAATGAGCAGTTCTTC

D: TRBD1
J: TRBJ1-2
size: .
length: 13
V: TRBV24-1
CDR3: CATSPGQNYGYTF
DNA: TGTGCCACCAGCCCGGGACAGAACTATGGCTACACCTTC

D: .
J: TRBJ2-2
size: .
length: 16
V: TRBV4-1
CDR3: CASSQAGGWSTGELFF
DNA: TGCGCCAGCAGCCAAGCGGGGGGCTGGAGCACCGGGGAGCTGTTTTTT